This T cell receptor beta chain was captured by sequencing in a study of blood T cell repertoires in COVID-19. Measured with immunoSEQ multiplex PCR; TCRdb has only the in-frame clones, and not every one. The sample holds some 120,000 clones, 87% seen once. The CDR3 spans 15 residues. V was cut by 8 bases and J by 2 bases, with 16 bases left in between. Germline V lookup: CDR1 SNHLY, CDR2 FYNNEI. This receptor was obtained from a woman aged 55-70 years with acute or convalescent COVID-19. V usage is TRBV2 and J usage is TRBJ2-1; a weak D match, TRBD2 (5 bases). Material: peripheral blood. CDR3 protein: CASSRSGIAYNEQFF. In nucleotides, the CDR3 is TGTGCCAGCTCACGTTCCGGGATCGCCTACAATGAGCAGTTCTTC. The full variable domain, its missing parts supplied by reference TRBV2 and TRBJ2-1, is EPEVTQTPSHQVTQMGQEVILRCVPISNHLYFYWYRQILGQKVEFLVSFYNNEISEKSEIFDDQFSVERPDGSNFTLKIRSTKLEDSAMYFCASSRSGIAYNEQFFGPGTRLTVL.